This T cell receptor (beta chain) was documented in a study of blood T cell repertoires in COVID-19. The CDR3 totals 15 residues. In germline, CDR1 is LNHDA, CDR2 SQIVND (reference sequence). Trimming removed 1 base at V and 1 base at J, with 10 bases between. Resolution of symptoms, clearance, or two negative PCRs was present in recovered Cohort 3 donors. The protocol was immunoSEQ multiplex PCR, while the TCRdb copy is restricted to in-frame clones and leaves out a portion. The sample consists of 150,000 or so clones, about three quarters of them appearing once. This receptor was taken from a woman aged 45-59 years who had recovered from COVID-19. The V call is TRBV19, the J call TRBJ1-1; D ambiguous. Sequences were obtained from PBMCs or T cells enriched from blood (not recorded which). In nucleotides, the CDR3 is TGTGCCAGTAGTATAGGCCCAGGAGGGAACACTGAAGCTTTCTTT. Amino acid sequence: CASSIGPGGNTEAFF.